The clone carrying this TCR beta chain was counted only a few times. This record comes from a study of blood T cell repertoires in COVID-19. Trimming stripped 0 bases from V and 7 bases from J, with 11 bases between. The CDR3 runs 13 residues. CDR1 is SGDLS and CDR2 is YYNGEE in the germline V gene. The repertoire was sequenced with immunoSEQ multiplex PCR; TCRdb's copy has only in-frame clones and lacks some. The sample contains around 340,000 clones, around four fifths of which appear only once. This sequence originates from a man under 40 with active or convalescent COVID-19. V usage is TRBV9 and J usage is TRBJ2-7; D ambiguous. The sequenced sample was peripheral blood. The CDR3 reads CASSVAFDGEQYF. CDR3 sequence (DNA): TGTGCCAGCAGCGTAGCTTTTGACGGGGAGCAGTACTTC. Based on the CDR3 plus reference TRBV9 and TRBJ2-7, the full variable domain is DSGVTQTPKHLITATGQRVTLRCSPRSGDLSVYWYQQSLDQGLQFLIQYYNGEERAKGNILERFSAQQFPDLHSELNLSSLELGDSALYFCASSVAFDGEQYFGPGTRLTVT.